The 29 T cell receptor beta chains listed next were all sequenced from one sample in a study of CD8+CD57+ T cells in acquired aplastic anemia. Using genomic DNA as the template, TCR beta VDJ and CDR3 profiling was carried out. TCRdb re-called the reads through MiXCR, storing one row per CDR3 protein. The repertoire has about 210,000 distinct CDR3 sequences, roughly 57% of them found once; the top ten carry about 29%. The specimen was sorted CD4+, CD8+, or CD8+CD57+ T cells (not recorded which) from PBMCs. The receptors shown here come from a human donor in good health.

This clonotype came up many times. V gene TRBV19 combines with J gene TRBJ2-1; D gene unclear. The CDR3 consists of 14 residues. Germline V gene sequence: CDR1 LNHDA, CDR2 SQIVND (reference sequence). V was clipped by 6 bases and J by 3 bases, with 12 bases between them. DNA for the CDR3: TGTGCCAGTAGCTCCGGCGGAGTCTACAATGAGCAGTTCTTC. This translates into CASSSGGVYNEQFF.

This sequence joins TRBV2 and TRBJ1-1; TRBD1 agrees at 7 bases. This CDR3 has 14 amino acids. Germline V gives CDR1 SNHLY, CDR2 FYNNEI. Unmatched junction bases numbered 5, after V lost 5 bases and J lost 2 bases. The CDR3 DNA follows: TGTGCCAGCAGTTGGACAGGAGACAACACTGAAGCTTTCTTT. Encoded protein: CASSWTGDNTEAFF.

This clonotype has ten or more counts. The chain is built from TRBV25-1 and TRBJ2-2; 12 bases agree with TRBD2. Unmatched junction bases numbered 3, after V lost 5 bases and J lost 5 bases. CDR3 length: 15 residues. Germline CDR1 reads MGHDK; CDR2 reads SYGVNS. The CDR3 region has the DNA TGTGCCAGCAGTCCTAGCGGGAGGGAAACCGGGGAGCTGTTTTTT. It is translated as CASSPSGRETGELFF.

This chain uses TRBV7-6 with TRBJ1-1; 7 bases fit TRBD1. J lost 1 base, V lost 2 bases, and 1 base had no gene match. The CDR3 spans 14 residues. The germline CDR1 and CDR2 sequences are SGHVS and FNYEAQ. CDR3 nucleotides: TGTGCCAGCAGCTTACGGACAGGGAACACTGAAGCTTTCTTT. Its translation: CASSLRTGNTEAFF.

The J gene is TRBJ1-2, the V gene TRBV9; D uncertain. The CDR3 covers 12 residues. Germline CDR1 and CDR2: SGDLS and YYNGEE. V gave up 4 bases and J gave up 3 bases, with 7 bases separating them. The CDR3 region is CASSYRDYGYTF. The CDR3 bases are TGTGCCAGCAGCTACCGGGACTATGGCTACACCTTC.

The table lists this clonotype with a count of one. The chain recombines TRBV4-3 with TRBJ2-1, with TRBD1 identical over 8 bases. The CDR3 has 14 amino acids. Germline-derived CDR1 and CDR2 are LGHNA and YSLEER. The J segment lost 10 bases and the V segment lost 3 bases, leaving 8 bases of the junction unmatched. The CDR3 DNA reads TGCGCCAGCAGCCATTGGACAGGGATTAGGGAGCAGTTCTTC. This encodes CASSHWTGIREQFF.

This chain links TRBV5-1 with TRBJ2-3, with a possible D match to TRBD1 (6 bases). The CDR3 runs 13 residues. Per the germline V gene, CDR1 is SGHRS and CDR2 is YFSETQ. V gave up 0 bases and J gave up 7 bases, with 9 bases separating them. CDR3 sequence: CASSLGTGNTQYF. The CDR3 region has the DNA TGCGCCAGCAGCTTGGGAACAGGGAATACGCAGTATTTT.

This clonotype has a count of ten or more. V usage is TRBV19 and J usage is TRBJ2-2, with a tentative D call TRBD2 (6 bases). The CDR3 sequence is 15 residues long. The germline V gene has CDR1 LNHDA and CDR2 SQIVND (reference sequence). Trimming removed 2 bases from V and 2 bases from J, with 9 bases in between. The CDR3 coding sequence is TGTGCCAGTAGTATATGGGGGGATAACACCGGGGAGCTGTTTTTT. This translates into CASSIWGDNTGELFF.

This clonotype has only a few counts. The genes are TRBV4-2 and TRBJ2-7; either TRBD1 or TRBD2 may supply D (5 bases each). The CDR3 extends over 11 amino acids. Germline loops: CDR1 LGHNA, CDR2 YNFKEQ. V lost 1 base, J lost 12 bases, and 10 bases lay in between. The CDR3, as DNA: TGTGCCAGCAGCCAAGGGGGGACGACGTACTTC. This codes for CASSQGGTTYF.

This clonotype was observed many times. The rearrangement joins TRBV10-3 to TRBJ1-4; D is ambiguous. The CDR3 totals 15 residues. V gave up 2 bases and J gave up 0 bases, with 7 bases separating them. Germline-derived CDR1 and CDR2 are ENHRY and SYGVKD. The CDR3 here is CAISETQATNEKLFF. The CDR3 DNA is TGTGCCATCAGTGAGACACAAGCAACTAATGAAAAACTGTTTTTT.

The chain uses TRBV11-3 and TRBJ2-7; D remains unclear. The CDR3 is made up of 14 amino acids. V was pared by 2 bases and J by 10 bases, with 18 bases between. CDR1 is SGHNT, CDR2 YENEEA, per germline. CDR3 region: CASSLRLDNAAQYF. CDR3 nucleotides: TGTGCCAGCAGCTTAAGGTTGGATAATGCGGCTCAGTACTTC.

The chain combines TRBV7-9 with TRBJ1-5, with a tentative D call TRBD1 (6 bases). Trimming removed 0 bases at V and 4 bases at J, with 10 bases between. The CDR3 runs to 15 residues. CDR1 is SEHNR and CDR2 is FQNEAQ in the germline V gene (reference sequence). In nucleotides, the CDR3 is TGTGCCAGCAGCTTAGCCCGAGGGGGGAATCAGCCCCAGCATTTT. Translating gives CASSLARGGNQPQHF.

About this clonotype: Possible read error: a much larger clone is one base away. The chain recombines TRBV5-8 with TRBJ2-2, with D possibly matching TRBD2 (5 bases). The CDR3 consists of 14 residues. Germline V lookup: CDR1 SGHTS, CDR2 YDEGEE. The CDR3 reads CASSLDLGSGVLFF. The DNA of the CDR3 is TGTGCCAGCAGCTTGGATCTGGGGTCCGGGGTGCTGTTTTTT.

The rearrangement joins TRBV20-1 to TRBJ1-6; TRBD1 aligns across 7 bases. In germline, CDR1 is DFQATT, CDR2 SNEGSKA (reference sequence). This CDR3 region has 14 residues. V shed 7 bases, J shed 5 bases, and the junction held 8 bases outside the gene matches. This CDR3 reads CSVIGQANNSPLHF. The CDR3 DNA reads as TGCAGTGTTATCGGACAGGCTAATAATTCACCCCTCCACTTT.

The chain recombines TRBV7-9 with TRBJ2-3, with 10 bases aligning to TRBD1. The V gene end was trimmed by 5 bases and the J gene end by 4 bases; junction bases not matched to a gene: 9. There are 16 residues in the CDR3. Germline-derived CDR1 and CDR2 are SEHNR and FQNEAQ (reference sequence). The CDR3 loop is CASSLTLGQGADTQYF. CDR3 nucleotides: TGTGCCAGCAGCCTAACACTAGGACAGGGGGCAGATACGCAGTATTTT.

This clonotype was seen only a few times. The chain couples TRBV5-1 to TRBJ2-2; D remains ambiguous. CDR3 size: 15 residues. V lost 0 bases to trimming and J lost 1 base, with 7 bases between them. Germline CDR1 is SGHRS and CDR2 is YFSETQ. CDR3 residues: CASSLGSVNTGELFF. The CDR3 coding sequence is TGCGCCAGCAGCTTGGGATCGGTGAACACCGGGGAGCTGTTTTTT.

The CDR3 DNA is TGTGCCAGCAGCTATCGGGGCTTACAAGAGACCCAGTACTTC. This gives the protein CASSYRGLQETQYF. This chain links TRBV11-3 with TRBJ2-5, with D perhaps assigned TRBD1 or TRBD2 (5 bases each). V was cut by 4 bases and J by 2 bases, with 11 bases left in between. This CDR3 has 14 amino acids. CDR1 is SGHNT and CDR2 is YENEEA in the germline V gene.

The chain joins TRBV11-1 to TRBJ2-1; 7 nucleotides line up with TRBD2. The trim removed 5 bases at V and 5 bases at J, leaving 9 bases unmatched. The CDR3 contains 15 residues. Germline-derived CDR1 and CDR2 are SGHAT and FQDESV (reference sequence). CDR3 nucleotide sequence: TGTGCCAGCAGCGCGCGGGGGAGCGAGCACAATGAGCAGTTCTTC. This codes for CASSARGSEHNEQFF.

CDR3 sequence: CASSNGQGANGYTF. The DNA of the CDR3 is TGTGCCAGTAGCAACGGACAGGGGGCGAATGGCTACACCTTC. The genes are TRBV19 and TRBJ1-2; TRBD1 agrees at 11 bases. This CDR3 comprises 14 residues. Germline values: CDR1 LNHDA, CDR2 SQIVND (reference sequence). V was pared by 6 bases and J by 6 bases, with 6 bases of the junction left unmatched.

V and J are TRBV5-1 and TRBJ2-7; no reliable D call. V lost 1 base and J 1 base, leaving 6 bases between the germline ends. CDR1 is SGHRS, CDR2 YFSETQ, per germline. The CDR3 spans 13 residues. The CDR3 sequence: CASSLRQSYEQYF. CDR3 nucleotides: TGCGCCAGCAGCTTGAGGCAGTCCTACGAGCAGTACTTC.

The chain links TRBV9 to TRBJ1-3; D call uncertain. Germline-derived CDR1 and CDR2 are SGDLS and YYNGEE. Trimming removed 3 bases at V and 6 bases at J, with 13 bases between. This CDR3 region has 14 residues. As DNA, the CDR3 is TGTGCCAGCAGCGCTTTCCCTAACGAAAACACCATATATTTT. Protein: CASSAFPNENTIYF.

Ten or more counts support this clonotype. The chain recombines TRBV7-3 with TRBJ2-7, with 7 bases fitting TRBD2. This CDR3 has 13 amino acids. CDR1 is SGHTA, CDR2 FQGTGA, per germline. Trimming cost V 5 bases and J 4 bases; bases outside gene matches: 5. CDR3: CASSRGVLYEQYF. The CDR3 region has the DNA TGTGCCAGCAGCCGGGGGGTTTTGTACGAGCAGTACTTC. The full variable domain, in which reference TRBV7-3 and TRBJ2-7 provide the parts outside the CDR3, is GAGVSQTPSNKVTEKGKYVELRCDPISGHTALYWYRQSLGQGPEFLIYFQGTGAADDSGLPNDRFFAVRPEGSVSTLKIQRTERGDSAVYLCASSRGVLYEQYFGPGTRLTVT.

Comment on this clonotype: The conserved final phenylalanine or tryptophan is absent from the CDR3, which likely points to a read error. The limits of the CDR3 on the DNA are not certain, so only TCRdb's listed CDR3 is given. The chain recombines TRBV20-1 with TRBJ2-6. The CDR3 has 8 amino acids, counting both end residues. CDR1 DFQATT and CDR2 SNEGSKA come from the germline V gene (reference sequence). CDR3 sequence reads: CSASGRTS.

This clonotype has ten or more counts. The V and J genes are TRBV6-2 or TRBV6-3 and TRBJ2-7; D is uncertain. V lost 0 bases and J lost 2, with 8 bases in between. This CDR3 has 14 amino acids. Germline CDR1 MNHEY, CDR2 SVGEGT. The DNA of the CDR3 is TGTGCCAGCAGTTACTCTGGTAGCCCCTACGAGCAGTACTTC. This encodes CASSYSGSPYEQYF.

This chain uses TRBV7-9 with TRBJ1-1; D gene uncertain. Trimming took 3 bases from V and 11 from J, leaving 13 bases between them. This CDR3 contains 12 residues. CDR1 SEHNR and CDR2 FQNEAQ come from the germline V gene (reference sequence). For the CDR3, the DNA is TGTGCCAGCAGCTTTCCGCGCCCGGAGGCTTTCTTT. Translated, it gives CASSFPRPEAFF.

This sequence joins TRBV5-1 and TRBJ2-5, with D unresolved. The V gene lost 9 bases and the J gene lost 11 bases, with 17 bases spanning the gap. There are 11 residues in the CDR3. CDR1 and CDR2 (germline): SGHRS, YFSETQ. Here the CDR3 DNA reads TGCGCCACCCAGGACGGTCCCCCACAGTACTTC. It specifies CATQDGPPQYF. Full variable domain (remainder filled in from reference TRBV5-1 and TRBJ2-5): KAGVTQTPRYLIKTRGQQVTLSCSPISGHRSVSWYQQTPGQGLQFLFEYFSETQRNKGNFPGRFSGRQFSNSRSEMNVSTLELGDSALYLCATQDGPPQYFGPGTRLLVL.

The V and J genes are TRBV20-1 and TRBJ1-1; 8 bases are shared with TRBD1. V dropped 5 bases and J dropped 0; count of bases not matched to a gene: 5. Per germline, CDR1 DFQATT and CDR2 SNEGSKA (reference sequence). The CDR3 sequence is 14 residues long. This chain's CDR3 is CSAYRGSVNTEAFF. CDR3 coding DNA: TGCAGTGCTTACAGGGGGTCGGTGAACACTGAAGCTTTCTTT.

This clonotype has at least ten counts. The chain joins TRBV9 to TRBJ2-3, with 8 bases lining up with TRBD2. The CDR3 has 16 amino acids. Germline CDR1 reads SGDLS; CDR2 reads YYNGEE. With 3 bases clipped from V and 1 base from J, the junction kept 7 bases outside the gene matches. CDR3 protein: CASSAQRESGTDTQYF. DNA for the CDR3: TGTGCCAGCAGCGCCCAGCGGGAGTCAGGCACAGATACGCAGTATTTT.

The chain carries TRBV2 and TRBJ2-7; 8 nucleotides line up with TRBD1. CDR1 is SNHLY and CDR2 is FYNNEI in the germline V gene. This CDR3 contains 15 residues. CDR3 coding DNA: TGTGCTACTACGAGGACCGGGACAGGATCCTACGAGCAGTACTTC. Its protein is CATTRTGTGSYEQYF.